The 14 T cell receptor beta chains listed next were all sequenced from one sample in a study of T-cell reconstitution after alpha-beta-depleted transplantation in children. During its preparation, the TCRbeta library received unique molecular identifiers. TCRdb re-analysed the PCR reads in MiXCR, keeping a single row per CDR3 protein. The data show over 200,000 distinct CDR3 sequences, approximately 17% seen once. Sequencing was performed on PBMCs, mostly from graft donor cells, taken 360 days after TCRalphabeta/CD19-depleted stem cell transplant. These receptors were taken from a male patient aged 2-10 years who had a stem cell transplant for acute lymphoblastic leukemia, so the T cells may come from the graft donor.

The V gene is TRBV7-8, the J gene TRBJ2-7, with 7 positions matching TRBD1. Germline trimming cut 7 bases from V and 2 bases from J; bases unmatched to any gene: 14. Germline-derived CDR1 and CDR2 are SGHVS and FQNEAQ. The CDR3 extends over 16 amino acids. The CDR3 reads CASTLGGGSFTYEQYF. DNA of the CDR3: TGTGCCAGCACCCTAGGGGGCGGATCCTTCACCTACGAGCAGTACTTC.

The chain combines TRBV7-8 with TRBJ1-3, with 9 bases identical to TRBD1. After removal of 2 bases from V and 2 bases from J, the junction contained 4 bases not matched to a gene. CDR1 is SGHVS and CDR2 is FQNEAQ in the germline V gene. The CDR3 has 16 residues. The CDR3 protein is CASSLLDRGTGNTIYF. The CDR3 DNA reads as TGTGCCAGCAGCTTATTGGACAGGGGCACTGGAAACACCATATATTTT.

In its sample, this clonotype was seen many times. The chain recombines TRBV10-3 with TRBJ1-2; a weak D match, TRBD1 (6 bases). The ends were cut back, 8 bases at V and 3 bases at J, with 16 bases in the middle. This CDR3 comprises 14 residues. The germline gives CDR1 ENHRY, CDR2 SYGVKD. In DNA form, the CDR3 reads TGTGCCATCGGAAACAGGGTCTCGGACTATGGCTACACCTTC. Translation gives CAIGNRVSDYGYTF.

The chain's CDR3 is CASSLGGGSGANVLTF. The CDR3 DNA reads TGTGCCAGCAGCCTCGGGGGAGGTTCCGGGGCCAACGTCCTGACTTTC. V gene TRBV3-1 combines with J gene TRBJ2-6, with a possible D match to TRBD2 (6 bases). CDR3 length: 16 amino acids. The V and J ends lost 4 bases and 4 bases respectively, with 14 bases between them. Germline V gives CDR1 LGHDT, CDR2 YNNKEL (reference sequence).

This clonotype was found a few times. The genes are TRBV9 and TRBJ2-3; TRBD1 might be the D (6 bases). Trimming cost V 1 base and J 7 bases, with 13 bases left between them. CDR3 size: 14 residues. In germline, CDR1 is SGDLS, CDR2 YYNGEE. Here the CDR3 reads CASSVTGSVNTQYF. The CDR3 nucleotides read TGTGCCAGCAGCGTAACAGGGAGTGTGAATACGCAGTATTTT.

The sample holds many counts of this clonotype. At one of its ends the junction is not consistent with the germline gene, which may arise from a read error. CDR3 DNA sequence: TGTGCTAGCAGCTTACCCGGGCCCAATGAGCAGTTCTTC. It is translated as CASSLPGPNEQFF. This chain joins TRBV7-7 and TRBJ2-1; D not certain. This CDR3 has 13 amino acids. CDR1 and CDR2 (germline): SSHAT, FNYEAQ (reference sequence).

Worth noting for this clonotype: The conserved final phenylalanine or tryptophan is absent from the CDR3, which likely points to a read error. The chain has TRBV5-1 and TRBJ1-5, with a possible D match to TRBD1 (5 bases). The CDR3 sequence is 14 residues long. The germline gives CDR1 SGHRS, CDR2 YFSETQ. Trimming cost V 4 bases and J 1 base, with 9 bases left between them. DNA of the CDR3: TGCGCCAGCAGCCCCGGGGGGAGCAATCAGCCCCAGCATTCT. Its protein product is CASSPGGSNQPQHS.

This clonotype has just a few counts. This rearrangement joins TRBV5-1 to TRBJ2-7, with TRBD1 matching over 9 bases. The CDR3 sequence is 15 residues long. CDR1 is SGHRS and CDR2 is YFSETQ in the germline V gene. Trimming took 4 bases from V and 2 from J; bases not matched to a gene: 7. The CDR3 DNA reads TGCGCCAGCAGCCCGTGGACAGGGGACGCCTACGAGCAGTACTTC. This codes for CASSPWTGDAYEQYF. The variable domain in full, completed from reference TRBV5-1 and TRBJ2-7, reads KAGVTQTPRYLIKTRGQQVTLSCSPISGHRSVSWYQQTPGQGLQFLFEYFSETQRNKGNFPGRFSGRQFSNSRSEMNVSTLELGDSALYLCASSPWTGDAYEQYFGPGTRLTVT.

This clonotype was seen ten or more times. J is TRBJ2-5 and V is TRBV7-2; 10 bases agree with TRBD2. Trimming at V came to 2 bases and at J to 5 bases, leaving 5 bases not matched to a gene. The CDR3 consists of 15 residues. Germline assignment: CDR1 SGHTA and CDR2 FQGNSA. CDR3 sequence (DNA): TGTGCCAGCAGCTTACAGCGGGGGGGCCCCGAGACCCAGTACTTC. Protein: CASSLQRGGPETQYF.

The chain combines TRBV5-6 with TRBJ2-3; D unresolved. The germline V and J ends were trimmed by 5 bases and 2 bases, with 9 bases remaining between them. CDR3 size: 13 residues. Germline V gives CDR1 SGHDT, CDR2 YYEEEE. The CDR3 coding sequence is TGTGCCAGCAGTGAAGGGATCACAGATACGCAGTATTTT. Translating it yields CASSEGITDTQYF.

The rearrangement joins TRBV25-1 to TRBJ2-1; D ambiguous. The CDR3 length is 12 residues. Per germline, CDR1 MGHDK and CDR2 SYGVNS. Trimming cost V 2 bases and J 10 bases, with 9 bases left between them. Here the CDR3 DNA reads TGTGCCAGCAGTGAAAGGGTCGGGGAGCAGTTCTTC. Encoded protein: CASSERVGEQFF.

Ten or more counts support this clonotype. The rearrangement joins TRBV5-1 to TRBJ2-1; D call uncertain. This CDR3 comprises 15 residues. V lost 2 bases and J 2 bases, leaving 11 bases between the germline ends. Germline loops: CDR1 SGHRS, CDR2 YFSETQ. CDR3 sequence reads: CASSFHSLAYNEQFF. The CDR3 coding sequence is TGCGCCAGCAGCTTTCACTCCTTAGCCTACAATGAGCAGTTCTTC.

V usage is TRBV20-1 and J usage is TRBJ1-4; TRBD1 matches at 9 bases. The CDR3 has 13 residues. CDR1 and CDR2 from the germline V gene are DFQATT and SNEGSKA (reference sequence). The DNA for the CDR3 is TGCAGCAGTACAGGGGGCGCGGATGAAAAACTGTTTTTT. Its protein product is CSSTGGADEKLFF.

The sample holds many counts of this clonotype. CDR3 residues: CASKFSGGVYNEQFF. CDR3 sequence (DNA): TGTGCCAGCAAGTTTAGCGGGGGGGTTTACAATGAGCAGTTCTTC. This rearrangement joins TRBV6-5 to TRBJ2-1; 11 positions match TRBD2. Germline V gene data show CDR1 as MNHEY and CDR2 as SVGAGI. V gave up 7 bases and J gave up 4 bases; unmatched junction bases: 6. There are 15 residues in the CDR3.